This record concerns one T cell receptor (beta chain) sequence. The sample originates from a study of shared T cell receptors in the human thymus. This CDR3 comprises 14 residues. The method was immunoSEQ multiplex PCR; TCRdb's version includes in-frame clones alone and lacks a portion of them. The repertoire holds approximately 400,000 clones, with roughly 94% as singletons. The sequence was collected from a human donor. This rearrangement joins TRBV21-1 to TRBJ2-7; the table's TRBD1 call for D was not verified on the DNA. TRBV21-1 is termed a pseudogene. What was sequenced was thymocytes. The CDR3 loop reads CASSPRVEAYEQYF. Written as DNA, the CDR3 is TGTGCCAGCAGTCCCAGGGTGGAAGCCTACGAGCAGTACTTC.